A single sample is the source of the 5 T cell receptor beta chains below, sequenced in a study of T cells after posttransplantation cyclophosphamide. Treatment was busulfan-fludarabine conditioning, a marrow graft, and cyclophosphamide on days +3 and +4. Sequencing was performed with immunoSEQ multiplex PCR; in TCRdb, only in-frame clones are kept and a portion is missing. The table lists 4,500 to 5,500 clones, with no singletons. Sample: PBMCs, taken after allogeneic stem cell transplant with posttransplant cyclophosphamide. Receptor source: a female patient under 45 who received an allogeneic stem cell transplant from an unrelated donor, was CMV-positive, and had acute and chronic GVHD. These T cells may partly come from the graft donor.

At least ten counts were recorded for this clone. CDR3 sequence: CASRAHQTGEAFF. The DNA of the CDR3 is TGTGCCAGCAGGGCCCACCAGACGGGTGAAGCTTTCTTT. This sequence joins TRBV2 and TRBJ1-1; D is uncertain. Germline-derived CDR1 and CDR2 are SNHLY and FYNNEI. Trimming left V 6 bases short and J 7 bases short, with 15 bases between. The CDR3 has 13 residues.

The table lists this clone with many counts. The chain couples TRBV5-4 to TRBJ2-7, with 7 bases aligning to TRBD1. V trimming: 2 bases; J trimming: 2 bases; junction bases outside the gene matches: 7. The CDR3 contains 15 residues. Germline loops: CDR1 SGHNT, CDR2 YYREEE (reference sequence). CDR3 loop: CASSLNTGATYEQYF. The CDR3 DNA reads as TGTGCCAGCAGCTTAAACACAGGGGCCACCTACGAGCAGTACTTC.

This clone was found many times. The genes are TRBV7-8 and TRBJ2-2; TRBD1 aligns across 9 bases. The J segment lost 4 bases and the V segment lost 5 bases, leaving 5 bases of the junction unmatched. The germline V gene has CDR1 SGHVS and CDR2 FQNEAQ. The CDR3 totals 15 residues. The CDR3 sequence: CASSPTGQGTGELFF. The CDR3 DNA reads as TGTGCCAGCAGCCCCACGGGACAGGGCACCGGGGAGCTGTTTTTT.

On this clone: Since a far larger clone is one base different, this is likely a read error. Because it lacks the conserved phenylalanine or tryptophan at the end, this CDR3 is likely a read error. The rearrangement links TRBV29-1 to TRBJ2-7; 9 bases line up with TRBD2. Unmatched junction bases numbered 6, after V lost 4 bases and J lost 5 bases. Germline loops: CDR1 SQVTM, CDR2 ANQGSEA. The CDR3 covers 13 residues. The CDR3 nucleotides are TGCAGCGTTGCTGGGACTAGCACCCACGAGCAGTACATC. Protein: CSVAGTSTHEQYI.

This clone has ten or more counts. V gene TRBV27 combines with J gene TRBJ2-3; 8 bases align to TRBD2. Germline-derived CDR1 and CDR2 are MNHEY and SMNVEV (reference sequence). This CDR3 spans 16 amino acids. Losses at the gene ends were 6 bases for V and 2 bases for J; bases not matched to a gene: 10. This CDR3 is CASREHSGIFTDTQYF. The CDR3 DNA follows: TGTGCCAGCAGAGAACATAGCGGGATTTTCACAGATACGCAGTATTTT.